Listed below are T cell receptor beta chains from one sample, sequenced in a study of shared clonotypes between healthy human individuals. Libraries were prepared by immunoSEQ multiplex PCR; TCRdb keeps only in-frame clonotypes and omits some of them. In the table there are over a million clones, 95% to 99% of which are singletons. Sequences were obtained from naive CD4+ T cells sorted from blood. The source of these receptors is a man aged 25-45 years in good health. Both conserved end residues are part of each CDR3. D genes are given only for firm matches. Clone size, where shown, is once, few, many, or a class for clones that have expanded.

TRBJ1-1	.	.	TRBV7-2	CASSQWGVDTEAFF	TGTGCCAGCAGCCAGTGGGGGGTTGACACTGAAGCTTTCTTT
TRBJ2-2	.	.	TRBV28	CASSLTNTGELFF	TGTGCCAGCAGCCTTACCAACACCGGGGAGCTGTTTTTT
TRBJ1-2	.	.	TRBV5-1	CASSESPPYGYTF	TGCGCCAGCAGCGAGAGTCCCCCCTATGGCTACACCTTC
TRBJ2-2	.	.	TRBV14	CASSQDFGANTGELFF	TGTGCCAGCAGCCAAGATTTCGGGGCGAACACCGGGGAGCTGTTTTTT
TRBJ2-5	.	.	TRBV7-2	CASSLGKAGRGETQYF	TGTGCCAGCAGCTTAGGAAAGGCAGGGAGAGGGGAGACCCAGTACTTC
TRBJ2-5	TRBD1	once	TRBV28	CASRRQGAPGETQYF	TGTGCCAGCAGAAGACAGGGGGCGCCCGGCGAGACCCAGTACTTC
TRBJ1-4	.	.	TRBV28	CASTDGTAEKLFF	TGTGCCAGCACCGATGGGACGGCAGAAAAACTGTTTTTT
TRBJ2-7	TRBD2	once	TRBV6-5	CASSYSGSYEQYF	TGTGCCAGCAGTTATAGCGGGAGCTACGAGCAGTACTTC
TRBJ1-5	TRBD1	.	TRBV6-6	CASSYQDRGSDQPQHF	TGTGCCAGCAGTTACCAGGACAGGGGTTCGGATCAGCCCCAGCATTTT
TRBJ2-3	.	.	TRBV28	CASRSNEGTDTQYF	TGTGCCAGCAGATCCAATGAGGGCACAGATACGCAGTATTTT
TRBJ2-3	TRBD1	.	TRBV5-1	CASSLQGEADTQYF	TGCGCCAGCAGCTTGCAGGGGGAAGCAGATACGCAGTATTTT
TRBJ1-1	.	once	TRBV25-1	CASSDFGSEAFF	TGTGCCAGCAGTGATTTTGGGTCTGAAGCTTTCTTT
TRBJ2-6	.	.	TRBV5-4	CASSPLLYPDSGANVLTF	TGTGCCAGCAGCCCTCTGCTGTATCCTGATTCTGGGGCCAACGTCCTGACTTTC
TRBJ2-2	.	.	TRBV29-1	CSVAVDRPQAERGTGELFF	TGCAGCGTTGCGGTGGACAGGCCCCAGGCAGAGCGGGGCACCGGGGAGCTGTTTTTT
TRBJ2-1	.	.	TRBV29-1	CSGGYNEQFF	TGCAGCGGGGGTTACAATGAGCAGTTCTTC
TRBJ1-1	.	.	TRBV5-4	CASSLDQGNTEAFF	TGTGCCAGCAGCTTGGACCAGGGAAACACTGAAGCTTTCTTT
TRBJ2-7	TRBD2	.	TRBV5-1	CASSGGLAGEQYF	TGCGCCAGCAGCGGGGGACTAGCTGGCGAGCAGTACTTC
TRBJ1-5	.	once	TRBV28	CASSSQDSNQPQHF	TGTGCCAGCAGTTCGCAGGATAGCAATCAGCCCCAGCATTTT
TRBJ2-7	.	.	TRBV5-1	CASSLVVGILYEQYF	TGCGCCAGCAGCTTGGTAGTGGGGATCTTATACGAGCAGTACTTC
TRBJ1-1	.	.	TRBV19	CASSTARLGGLAFF	TGTGCCAGTAGTACAGCCCGACTGGGGGGTTTGGCTTTCTTT
TRBJ2-1	.	.	TRBV5-1	CASATRPLSYNEQFF	TGCGCCAGCGCTACTAGGCCCCTCTCCTACAATGAGCAGTTCTTC
TRBJ1-2	.	.	TRBV9	CASSVGWTGRKAYGYTF	TGTGCCAGCAGCGTAGGGTGGACGGGGCGGAAGGCCTATGGCTACACCTTC
TRBJ2-1	TRBD2	once	TRBV19	CASMAREMSSYNEQFF	TGTGCCAGTATGGCGCGGGAGATGTCGTCCTACAATGAGCAGTTCTTC
TRBJ2-6	.	.	TRBV7-2	CASSAPQGTGANVLTF	TGTGCCAGCAGCGCCCCTCAGGGAACTGGGGCCAACGTCCTGACTTTC
TRBJ1-4	.	.	TRBV14	CASSQRGGTNEKLFF	TGTGCCAGCAGCCAGAGGGGGGGAACTAATGAAAAACTGTTTTTT
TRBJ2-5	.	.	TRBV11-2	CASSLAGFQTETQYF	TGTGCCAGCAGCTTAGCGGGCTTTCAGACAGAGACCCAGTACTTC
TRBJ2-3	.	.	TRBV6-6	CASRFTGLSAGDTQYF	TGTGCCAGCAGGTTTACGGGTCTCTCGGCCGGGGATACGCAGTATTTT